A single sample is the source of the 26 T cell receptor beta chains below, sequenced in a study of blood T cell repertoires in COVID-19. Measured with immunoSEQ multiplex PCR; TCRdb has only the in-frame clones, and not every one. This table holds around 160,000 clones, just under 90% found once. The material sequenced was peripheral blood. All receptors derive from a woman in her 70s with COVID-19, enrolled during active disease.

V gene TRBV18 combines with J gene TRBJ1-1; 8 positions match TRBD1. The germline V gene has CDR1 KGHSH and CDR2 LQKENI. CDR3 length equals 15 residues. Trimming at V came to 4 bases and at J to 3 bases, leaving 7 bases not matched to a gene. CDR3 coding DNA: TGTGCCAGCTCACTCACAGGGGGTACTGACACTGAAGCTTTCTTT. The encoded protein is CASSLTGGTDTEAFF.

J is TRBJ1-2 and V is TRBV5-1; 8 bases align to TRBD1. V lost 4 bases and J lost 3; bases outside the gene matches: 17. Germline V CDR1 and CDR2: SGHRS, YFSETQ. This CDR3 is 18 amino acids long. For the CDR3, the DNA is TGCGCCAGCAGCCCTACGGGCAGGGGGCCGGGATTAGACTATGGCTACACCTTC. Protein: CASSPTGRGPGLDYGYTF.

The CDR3: CASSSKLAGGGDTQYF. The CDR3 DNA is TGTGCCAGCAGTAGCAAACTAGCGGGCGGAGGAGATACGCAGTATTTT. The chain recombines TRBV6-4 with TRBJ2-3; 9 bases are a match to TRBD2. The CDR3 runs 16 residues. Trimming cost V 5 bases and J 5 bases; bases outside gene matches: 11. Germline CDR1 reads MRHNA; CDR2 reads SNTAGT.

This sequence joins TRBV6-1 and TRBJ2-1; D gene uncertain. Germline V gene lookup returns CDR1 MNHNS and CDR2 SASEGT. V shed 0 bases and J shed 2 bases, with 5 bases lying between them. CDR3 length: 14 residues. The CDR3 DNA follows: TGTGCCAGCAGTGAAGCGAACACCTACAATGAGCAGTTCTTC. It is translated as CASSEANTYNEQFF.

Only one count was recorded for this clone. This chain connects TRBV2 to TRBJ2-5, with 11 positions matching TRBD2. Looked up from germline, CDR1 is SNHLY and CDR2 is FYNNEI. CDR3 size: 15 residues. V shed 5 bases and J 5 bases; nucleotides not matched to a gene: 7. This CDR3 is CASSPISGGAETQYF. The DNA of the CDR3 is TGTGCCAGCAGTCCCATTAGCGGGGGGGCCGAGACCCAGTACTTC. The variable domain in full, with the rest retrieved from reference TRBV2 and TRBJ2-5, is EPEVTQTPSHQVTQMGQEVILRCVPISNHLYFYWYRQILGQKVEFLVSFYNNEISEKSEIFDDQFSVERPDGSNFTLKIRSTKLEDSAMYFCASSPISGGAETQYFGPGTRLLVL.

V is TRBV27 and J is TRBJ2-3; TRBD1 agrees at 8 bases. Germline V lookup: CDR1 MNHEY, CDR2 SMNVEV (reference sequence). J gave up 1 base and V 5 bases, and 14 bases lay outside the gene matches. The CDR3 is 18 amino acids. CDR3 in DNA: TGTGCCAGCAGTCCCCTAGGACAGGGTGGGGTTGGCACAGATACGCAGTATTTT. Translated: CASSPLGQGGVGTDTQYF.

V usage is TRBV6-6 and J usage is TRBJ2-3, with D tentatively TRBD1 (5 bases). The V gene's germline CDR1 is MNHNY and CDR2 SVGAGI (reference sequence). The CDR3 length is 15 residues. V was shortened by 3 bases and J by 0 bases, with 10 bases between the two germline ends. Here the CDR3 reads CASSYGQGSTDTQYF. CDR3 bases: TGTGCCAGCAGTTATGGTCAGGGAAGCACAGATACGCAGTATTTT.

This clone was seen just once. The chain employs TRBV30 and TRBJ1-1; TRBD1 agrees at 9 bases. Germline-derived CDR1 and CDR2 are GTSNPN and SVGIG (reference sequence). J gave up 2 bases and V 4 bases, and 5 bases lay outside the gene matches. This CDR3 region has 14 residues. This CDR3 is CAWTRTGVNTEAFF. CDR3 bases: TGTGCCTGGACTCGGACAGGGGTCAACACTGAAGCTTTCTTT.

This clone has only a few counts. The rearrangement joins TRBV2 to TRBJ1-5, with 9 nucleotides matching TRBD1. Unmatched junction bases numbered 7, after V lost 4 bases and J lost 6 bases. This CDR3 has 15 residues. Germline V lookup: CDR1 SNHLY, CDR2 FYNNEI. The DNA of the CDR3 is TGTGCCAGCAGTGGACAGGGGGTTGTGGGTCAGCCCCAGCATTTT. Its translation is CASSGQGVVGQPQHF.

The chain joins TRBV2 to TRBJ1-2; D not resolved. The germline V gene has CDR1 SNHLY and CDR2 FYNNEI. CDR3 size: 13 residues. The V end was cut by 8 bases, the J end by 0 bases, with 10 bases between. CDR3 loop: CASSTVPNYGYTF. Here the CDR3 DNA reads TGTGCCAGCTCCACAGTCCCTAACTATGGCTACACCTTC.

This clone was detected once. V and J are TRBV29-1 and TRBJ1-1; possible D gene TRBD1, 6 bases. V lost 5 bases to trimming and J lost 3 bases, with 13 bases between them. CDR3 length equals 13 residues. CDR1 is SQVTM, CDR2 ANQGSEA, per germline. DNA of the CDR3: TGCAGCGTTTCCGAGGGGGGGTACACTGAAGCTTTCTTT. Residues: CSVSEGGYTEAFF.

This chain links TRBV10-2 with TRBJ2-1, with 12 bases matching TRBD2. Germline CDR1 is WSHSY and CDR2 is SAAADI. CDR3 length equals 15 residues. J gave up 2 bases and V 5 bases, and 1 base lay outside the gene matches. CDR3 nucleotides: TGCGCCAGCAGTCTAGCGGGGGGGCCCTACAATGAGCAGTTCTTC. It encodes CASSLAGGPYNEQFF.

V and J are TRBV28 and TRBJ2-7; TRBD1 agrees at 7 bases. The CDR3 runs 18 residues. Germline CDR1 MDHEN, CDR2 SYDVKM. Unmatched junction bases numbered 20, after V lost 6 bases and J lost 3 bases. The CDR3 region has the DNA TGTGCCAGCAGCCCCTTTCATTTTCGTCGACAGGGATTCTACGAGCAGTACTTC. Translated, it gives CASSPFHFRRQGFYEQYF.

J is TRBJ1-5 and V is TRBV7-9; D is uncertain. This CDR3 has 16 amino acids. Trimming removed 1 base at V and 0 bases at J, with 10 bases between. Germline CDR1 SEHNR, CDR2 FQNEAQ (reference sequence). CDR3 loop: CASSLVPVYSNQPQHF. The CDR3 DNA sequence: TGTGCCAGCAGCTTAGTTCCAGTTTATAGCAATCAGCCCCAGCATTTT.

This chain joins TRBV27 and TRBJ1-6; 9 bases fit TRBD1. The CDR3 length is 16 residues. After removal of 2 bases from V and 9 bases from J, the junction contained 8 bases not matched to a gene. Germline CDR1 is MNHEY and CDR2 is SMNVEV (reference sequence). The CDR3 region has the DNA TGTGCCAGCAGTTTACGGGGACAGGGTGGAGGTTCACCCCTCCACTTT. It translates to CASSLRGQGGGSPLHF.

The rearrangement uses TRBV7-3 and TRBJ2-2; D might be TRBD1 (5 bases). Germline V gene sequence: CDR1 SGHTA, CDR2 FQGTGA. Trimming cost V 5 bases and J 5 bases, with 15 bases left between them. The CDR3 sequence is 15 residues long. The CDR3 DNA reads TGTGCCAGCAGCCCACAAGGGCAGGGAACCGGGGAGCTGTTTTTT. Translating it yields CASSPQGQGTGELFF.

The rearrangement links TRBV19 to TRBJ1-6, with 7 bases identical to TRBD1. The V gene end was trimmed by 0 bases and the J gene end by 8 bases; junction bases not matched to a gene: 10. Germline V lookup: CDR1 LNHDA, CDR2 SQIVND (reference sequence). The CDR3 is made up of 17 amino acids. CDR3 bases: TGTGCCAGTAGTATAGATGAGGTTCGACAGGGTGATTCACCCCTCCACTTT. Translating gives CASSIDEVRQGDSPLHF.

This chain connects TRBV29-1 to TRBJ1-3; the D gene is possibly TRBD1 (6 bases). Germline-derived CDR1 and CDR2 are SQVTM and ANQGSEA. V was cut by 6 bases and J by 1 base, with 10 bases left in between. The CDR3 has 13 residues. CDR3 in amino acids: CSVTGQSGNTIYF. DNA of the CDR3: TGCAGCGTGACCGGACAGTCTGGAAACACCATATATTTT.

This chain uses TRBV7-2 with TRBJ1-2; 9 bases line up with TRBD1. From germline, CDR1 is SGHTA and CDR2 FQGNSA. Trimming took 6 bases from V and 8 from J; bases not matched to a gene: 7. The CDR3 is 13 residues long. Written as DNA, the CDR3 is TGTGCCAGCAGTAGAGGGACAGGGAGAGGCTACACCTTC. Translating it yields CASSRGTGRGYTF.

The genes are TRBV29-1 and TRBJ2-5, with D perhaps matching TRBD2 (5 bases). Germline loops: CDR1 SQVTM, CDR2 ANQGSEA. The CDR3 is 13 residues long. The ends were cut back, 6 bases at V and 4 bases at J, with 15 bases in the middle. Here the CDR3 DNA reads TGCAGCGTCCGCCGGGGAGATCGAGAGACCCAGTACTTC. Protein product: CSVRRGDRETQYF.

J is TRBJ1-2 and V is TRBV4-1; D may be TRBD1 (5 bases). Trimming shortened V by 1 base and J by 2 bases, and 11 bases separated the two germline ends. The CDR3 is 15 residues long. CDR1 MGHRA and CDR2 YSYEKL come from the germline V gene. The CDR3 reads CASSQVLQANYGYTF. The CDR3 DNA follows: TGCGCCAGCAGCCAAGTATTACAGGCCAACTATGGCTACACCTTC.

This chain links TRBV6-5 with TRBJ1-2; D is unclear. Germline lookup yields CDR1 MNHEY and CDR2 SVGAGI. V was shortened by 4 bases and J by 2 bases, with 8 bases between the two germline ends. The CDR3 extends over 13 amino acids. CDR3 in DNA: TGTGCCAGCAGTTCAACAGAGAACTATGGCTACACCTTC. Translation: CASSSTENYGYTF.

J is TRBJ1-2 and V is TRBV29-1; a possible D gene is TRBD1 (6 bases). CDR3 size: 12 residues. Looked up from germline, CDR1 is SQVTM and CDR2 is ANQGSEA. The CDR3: CGSQTGSYGYTF. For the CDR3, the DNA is TGCGGGAGCCAGACAGGCTCCTATGGCTACACCTTC.

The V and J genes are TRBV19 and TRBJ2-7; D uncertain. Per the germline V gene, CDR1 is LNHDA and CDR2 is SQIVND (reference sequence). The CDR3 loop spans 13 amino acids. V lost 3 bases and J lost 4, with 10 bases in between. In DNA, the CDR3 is TGTGCCAGTAGTATCCAGCGAATGTACGAGCAGTACTTC. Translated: CASSIQRMYEQYF. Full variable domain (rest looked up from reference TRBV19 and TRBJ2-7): DGGITQSPKYLFRKEGQNVTLSCEQNLNHDAMYWYRQDPGQGLRLIYYSQIVNDFQKGDIAEGYSVSREKKESFPLTVTSAQKNPTAFYLCASSIQRMYEQYFGPGTRLTVT.

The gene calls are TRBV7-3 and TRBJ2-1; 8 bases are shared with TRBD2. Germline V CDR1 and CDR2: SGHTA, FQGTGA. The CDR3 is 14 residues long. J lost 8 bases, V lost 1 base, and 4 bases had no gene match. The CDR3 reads CASSLIRGGHEQFF. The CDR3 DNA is TGTGCCAGCAGCTTAATACGGGGGGGCCATGAGCAGTTCTTC.

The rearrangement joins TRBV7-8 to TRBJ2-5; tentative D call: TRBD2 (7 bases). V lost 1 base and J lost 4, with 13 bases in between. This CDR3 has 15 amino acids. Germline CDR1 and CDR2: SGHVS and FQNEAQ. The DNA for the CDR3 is TGTGCCAGCAGCTTAGAAGCAGGGGAGGGAGAGACCCAGTACTTC. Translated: CASSLEAGEGETQYF.